Reported below is one T cell receptor (beta chain). As yet, its antigen is unknown. Extracted from the samples, RNA was reverse transcribed into cDNA to serve as the sequencing template. Libraries were prepared by immunoSEQ multiplex PCR; TCRdb keeps only in-frame clonotypes and omits some of them. Here the sample spans over 150,000 clones, roughly 53% being singletons. The source of the sample is a study of CD8+ T cells in alopecia areata. Study outcomes and limitations: Clonality was higher in lesional than normal scalp, especially in alopecia totalis/universalis. Having just one nonresponder leaves the connection between baseline CD8+ expansion and response unresolved. In scalp, tofacitinib significantly decreased clonality and expanded CD8+ clones among the top 100. Sequence data from scalp samples additionally include resident alphabeta T cells of normal skin.

Treatment noted: oral pan-JAK inhibitor, 5-10 mg twice daily. The CDR3 covers 15 residues. V lost 4 bases, J lost 0 bases, and 9 bases lay in between. The germline CDR1 and CDR2 sequences are SEHNR and FQNEAQ (reference sequence). The clonotype was recovered from a human donor with alopecia areata. The sample was CD8+ T cells sorted from blood, taken at week 24, from a patient treated with tofacitinib. V gene TRBV7-9 combines with J gene TRBJ2-2; D may be TRBD1 (6 bases). Here the CDR3 DNA reads TGTGCCAGCAGCTACGGGACACCGAACACCGGGGAGCTGTTTTTT. The encoded protein is CASSYGTPNTGELFF.